Below, 10 T cell receptor beta chains from the same sample are listed, as sequenced in a study of cytomegalovirus exposure and HLA in healthy donors. The PCR contained 60 Vbeta and 13 Jbeta primers. TCRdb keeps only in-frame clones here, not all; method: immunoSEQ multiplex PCR. The sample records around 150,000 clones, over 70% being singletons. Sequenced material: PBMCs. The origin of the receptors is a middle-aged man in good health and CMV-seropositive.

The V call is TRBV6-5, the J call TRBJ2-2; 9 bases map to TRBD1. The V segment lost 2 bases and the J segment 2 bases; nucleotides outside the gene matches: 3. Germline assignment: CDR1 MNHEY and CDR2 SVGAGI. The CDR3 is made up of 16 amino acids. CDR3 bases: TGTGCCAGCAGTTACAAGACAGGGGGTAACACCGGGGAGCTGTTTTTT. It codes for CASSYKTGGNTGELFF.

V is TRBV6-6 and J is TRBJ2-1, with 8 bases aligning to TRBD1. Germline assignment: CDR1 MNHNY and CDR2 SVGAGI (reference sequence). This CDR3 comprises 13 residues. V lost 2 bases and J lost 14; bases outside the gene matches: 8. In DNA, the CDR3 is TGTGCCAGCAGTTACGGACAGGGACCTCGGAAGTTCTTC. Protein product: CASSYGQGPRKFF.

This clone was recorded a few times. The CDR3 reads CASSDTARSGYTF. In DNA form, the CDR3 reads TGTGCCAGCAGTGACACGGCGAGGTCTGGCTACACCTTC. The V gene is TRBV2, the J gene TRBJ1-2; no definite D call. The CDR3 totals 13 residues. Germline loops: CDR1 SNHLY, CDR2 FYNNEI. With 3 bases removed from V and 7 bases from J, the gap between germline ends came to 12 bases.

This clone was seen a single time. The chain links TRBV9 to TRBJ2-2; 14 bases are a match to TRBD2. Trimming took 3 bases from V and 13 from J; bases not matched to a gene: 5. From germline, CDR1 is SGDLS and CDR2 YYNGEE. CDR3 size: 14 residues. The CDR3 loop is CASSGRTSGGMLFF. The CDR3 DNA reads as TGTGCCAGCAGCGGCCGGACTAGCGGGGGGATGCTGTTTTTT.

The chain carries TRBV5-4 and TRBJ2-2; D possibly corresponds to TRBD2 (5 bases). The CDR3 extends over 15 amino acids. V lost 0 bases to trimming and J lost 0 bases, with 6 bases between them. Germline V gene sequence: CDR1 SGHNT, CDR2 YYREEE (reference sequence). Here the CDR3 reads CASSLGRANTGELFF. Written as DNA, the CDR3 is TGTGCCAGCAGCTTGGGGCGGGCGAACACCGGGGAGCTGTTTTTT.

This clone was found a few times. The rearrangement joins TRBV30 to TRBJ1-2; TRBD1 is a possible D gene (5 bases). V dropped 2 bases and J dropped 5 bases, with 15 bases sitting between them. The CDR3 consists of 14 residues. CDR1 is GTSNPN, CDR2 SVGIG, per germline (reference sequence). CDR3: CAWSSGWPKYGYTF. CDR3 DNA sequence: TGTGCCTGGAGTTCAGGGTGGCCCAAATATGGCTACACCTTC.

The chain is built from TRBV4-1 and TRBJ2-5, with D possibly being TRBD2 (5 bases). Germline lookup yields CDR1 MGHRA and CDR2 YSYEKL. The CDR3 consists of 14 residues. Trimming took off 0 bases at V and 2 bases at J, with 7 bases between the two ends. CDR3 sequence: CASSQDPGQETQYF. For the CDR3, the DNA is TGCGCCAGCAGCCAAGATCCGGGGCAAGAGACCCAGTACTTC.

As for this clone: At one end the junction does not follow the germline gene, possibly because of a read error. The V gene is TRBV18, the J gene TRBJ1-1; no definite D call. CDR3 length equals 12 residues. Germline V gene lookup returns CDR1 KGHSH and CDR2 LQKENI. The CDR3 sequence: CATSLINTEAFF. The CDR3 nucleotides read TGTGCCACCTCACTAATCAACACTGAAGCTTTCTTT.

The J gene is TRBJ2-2, the V gene TRBV9; 9 bases are shared with TRBD2. The CDR3 covers 16 residues. Germline lookup yields CDR1 SGDLS and CDR2 YYNGEE. Trimming at V came to 0 bases and at J to 2 bases, leaving 2 bases not matched to a gene. The CDR3 DNA reads as TGTGCCAGCAGCGTAGCTAGCGGGGTTAACACCGGGGAGCTGTTTTTT. Its translation: CASSVASGVNTGELFF.

V is TRBV4-2 and J is TRBJ1-2, with TRBD1 identical over 7 bases. V dropped 0 bases and J dropped 2; count of bases not matched to a gene: 9. This CDR3 contains 17 residues. The germline V gene has CDR1 LGHNA and CDR2 YNFKEQ. CDR3 loop: CASSQDPGTDQNYGYTF. The CDR3 DNA reads as TGTGCCAGCAGCCAAGACCCTGGGACAGACCAAAACTATGGCTACACCTTC.